Shown below are 26 T cell receptor beta chains from a single sample sequenced in a study of T cells in localized non-small cell lung cancer (TCRdb year 2020). The library was prepared using the immunoSEQ multiplex PCR assay. TCRdb carries this immuneACCESS record with in-frame sequences only. Its versions omit some clonotypes, under half of them owing to an unresolved V gene in the studies checked, with the rest unexplained. The sample data list 50,000 to 65,000 clones, and 80% of these were observed just once. The top ten clones comprise more than 4% of the sample. The sample consisted of PBMCs, taken before any cancer treatment. The receptors derive from a woman aged 35-75 years with stage II lung adenocarcinoma.

The chain uses TRBV6-5 and TRBJ1-4; no reliable D call. The CDR3 totals 14 residues. In germline, CDR1 is MNHEY, CDR2 SVGAGI. V was trimmed by 4 bases and J by 3 bases, leaving 9 bases between them. The CDR3 is CASSLADPNEKLFF. CDR3 in DNA: TGTGCCAGCAGTTTGGCAGACCCTAATGAAAAACTGTTTTTT.

Note on this clone: Additional DNA sequences in this sample encode the identical CDR3. V gene TRBV29-1 combines with J gene TRBJ2-7; D gene ambiguous. V was clipped by 1 base and J by 1 base, with 5 bases between them. The germline V gene has CDR1 SQVTM and CDR2 ANQGSEA. The CDR3 covers 12 residues. DNA for the CDR3: TGCAGCGTTGAAGCAGGATCCTACGAGCAGTACTTC. This sequence encodes CSVEAGSYEQYF.

The V and J genes are TRBV7-9 and TRBJ2-3; 11 bases are shared with TRBD2. Looked up from germline, CDR1 is SEHNR and CDR2 is FQNEAQ (reference sequence). This CDR3 is 17 amino acids long. V gave up 6 bases and J gave up 2 bases; unmatched junction bases: 10. The CDR3 DNA reads as TGTGCCAGCAGAGGGACTAGCGGTGGTGGTATCACAGATACGCAGTATTTT. Translating gives CASRGTSGGGITDTQYF.

The gene calls are TRBV6-5 and TRBJ1-1; TRBD1 might be the D (5 bases). Germline-derived CDR1 and CDR2 are MNHEY and SVGAGI. V lost 2 bases, J lost 8 bases, and 12 bases lay in between. The CDR3 covers 13 residues. Here the CDR3 reads CASSYEAGQEAFF. The CDR3 DNA sequence: TGTGCCAGCAGTTACGAAGCAGGGCAGGAAGCTTTCTTT.

The V call is TRBV28, the J call TRBJ2-1, with 7 bases fitting TRBD1. V was clipped by 5 bases and J by 4 bases; unmatched bases: 5. Germline-derived CDR1 and CDR2 are MDHEN and SYDVKM. This CDR3 comprises 14 residues. The CDR3 DNA reads as TGTGCCAGCAGTCGGGACAGTTCATACAATGAGCAGTTCTTC. This translates into CASSRDSSYNEQFF.

The V call is TRBV5-1, the J call TRBJ2-3; no firm D call. V was trimmed by 5 bases and J by 2 bases, leaving 9 bases between them. This CDR3 contains 13 residues. Germline CDR1 SGHRS, CDR2 YFSETQ. In DNA, the CDR3 is TGCGCCAGCAGGACAAGGAACACAGATACGCAGTATTTT. Amino acids: CASRTRNTDTQYF.

The chain couples TRBV5-1 to TRBJ1-1; the D is unclear. In germline, CDR1 is SGHRS, CDR2 YFSETQ. This CDR3 has 12 amino acids. The V end was cut by 0 bases, the J end by 6 bases, with 6 bases between. The CDR3 spells CASSLGEAEAFF. The CDR3 DNA reads as TGCGCCAGCAGCTTGGGAGAGGCTGAAGCTTTCTTT.

This clone was observed once. The chain carries TRBV5-5 and TRBJ1-3, with D unresolved. The CDR3 consists of 15 residues. V was cut by 0 bases and J by 0 bases, with 7 bases left in between. Germline lookup yields CDR1 SGHKS and CDR2 YYEKEE (reference sequence). The CDR3 DNA follows: TGTGCCAGCAGCTTGGTGGGTTCCTCTGGAAACACCATATATTTT. It is translated as CASSLVGSSGNTIYF.

The chain recombines TRBV27 with TRBJ2-3; D remains unclear. V lost 6 bases and J 6 bases, leaving 16 bases between the germline ends. The CDR3 sequence is 14 residues long. Per germline, CDR1 MNHEY and CDR2 SMNVEV (reference sequence). For the CDR3, the DNA is TGTGCCAGCAGATCCACGCCCCGAACCGATACGCAGTATTTT. The encoded protein is CASRSTPRTDTQYF.

The J gene is TRBJ2-7, the V gene TRBV15, with D possibly matching TRBD2 (6 bases). The V and J ends lost 0 bases and 5 bases respectively, with 26 bases between them. The CDR3 has 19 amino acids. Germline V gene data show CDR1 as LNHNV and CDR2 as YYDKDF (reference sequence). CDR3 sequence (DNA): TGTGCCACCAGCAGAGATCCGCTGGTCCGCCCCGGGAGTAAAAACGAGCAGTACTTC. The encoded protein is CATSRDPLVRPGSKNEQYF.

The rearrangement joins TRBV20-1 to TRBJ1-2; D is ambiguous. Germline V CDR1 and CDR2: DFQATT, SNEGSKA (reference sequence). This CDR3 contains 10 residues. The V end lost 0 bases, the J end lost 8 bases, and 4 bases lay between the germline ends. CDR3 in amino acids: CSARDQGYTF. The CDR3 DNA follows: TGCAGTGCTAGAGATCAGGGCTACACCTTC.

This rearrangement joins TRBV25-1 to TRBJ2-1, with D tentatively TRBD1 or TRBD2 (5 bases each). V gave up 6 bases and J gave up 2 bases, with 14 bases separating them. The germline gives CDR1 MGHDK, CDR2 SYGVNS. The length of the CDR3 is 15 residues. CDR3 nucleotides: TGTGCCAGCAGCCAAGAGGGGCCCCCCTACAATGAGCAGTTCTTC. Protein sequence: CASSQEGPPYNEQFF.

This chain connects TRBV6-4 to TRBJ2-6, with D tentatively TRBD1 (6 bases). V was cut by 6 bases and J by 0 bases, with 12 bases left in between. From germline, CDR1 is MRHNA and CDR2 SNTAGT. The CDR3 sequence is 16 residues long. The CDR3 bases are TGTGCCAGCAGGACAGGTACCGTCTCTGGGGCCAACGTCCTGACTTTC. This encodes CASRTGTVSGANVLTF.

The gene calls are TRBV19 and TRBJ1-2, with TRBD1 identical over 9 bases. This CDR3 spans 14 amino acids. Germline assignment: CDR1 LNHDA and CDR2 SQIVND (reference sequence). V trimming: 4 bases; J trimming: 6 bases; junction bases outside the gene matches: 6. The CDR3 DNA is TGTGCCAGTAGTACCCGTGACAGGGGGAATGGCTACACCTTC. This encodes CASSTRDRGNGYTF.

CDR3 in DNA: TGCAGCGTTGTGAGGGGAACAGCAGAGACCCAGTACTTC. This encodes CSVVRGTAETQYF. The chain recombines TRBV29-1 with TRBJ2-5; the D call may be TRBD1 or TRBD2 (5 bases each). This CDR3 contains 13 residues. Germline V gene lookup returns CDR1 SQVTM and CDR2 ANQGSEA. Deletions cut 4 bases from V and 4 bases from J, with 13 bases between.

V and J are TRBV7-8 and TRBJ1-6; D might be TRBD1 (5 bases). The CDR3 contains 13 residues. With 7 bases removed from V and 5 bases from J, the gap between germline ends came to 9 bases. Germline loops: CDR1 SGHVS, CDR2 FQNEAQ. The CDR3 DNA reads TGTGCCAGCAACGAGGGGAATAATTCACCCCTCCACTTT. Translated, it gives CASNEGNNSPLHF. The full variable domain, its missing parts supplied by reference TRBV7-8 and TRBJ1-6, is GAGVSQSPRYKVAKRGQDVALRCDPISGHVSLFWYQQALGQGPEFLTYFQNEAQLDKSGLPSDRFFAERPEGSVSTLKIQRTQQEDSAVYLCASNEGNNSPLHFGNGTRLTVT.

This clone was counted once. V and J are TRBV7-2 and TRBJ1-1; D gene unclear. V dropped 5 bases and J dropped 1 base, with 11 bases sitting between them. The V gene's germline CDR1 is SGHTA and CDR2 FQGNSA. The CDR3 is made up of 14 amino acids. CDR3 in amino acids: CASSHTRGNTEAFF. CDR3 in DNA: TGTGCCAGCAGCCATACGCGGGGGAACACTGAAGCTTTCTTT.

In this sample, this clone turned up once. The chain links TRBV27 to TRBJ1-5, with D tentatively TRBD1 (6 bases). V lost 3 bases and J lost 4, with 13 bases in between. The length of the CDR3 is 15 residues. Germline CDR1 MNHEY, CDR2 SMNVEV (reference sequence). The CDR3 DNA sequence: TGTGCCAGCAGTTTCCGAGGACAGACTAATCAGCCCCAGCATTTT. Translation gives CASSFRGQTNQPQHF.

The gene calls are TRBV4-2 and TRBJ2-1, with D maybe TRBD2 (6 bases). V lost 3 bases and J lost 0, with 12 bases in between. Germline lookup yields CDR1 LGHNA and CDR2 YNFKEQ. The CDR3 is 16 residues long. The CDR3 here is CASSQALANSYNEQFF. The CDR3 DNA is TGTGCCAGCAGCCAGGCCCTAGCGAACTCCTACAATGAGCAGTTCTTC.

This sequence joins TRBV11-2 and TRBJ1-4, with D uncertain. CDR1 and CDR2 (germline): SGHAT, FQNNGV. The CDR3 totals 14 residues. Trimming took 8 bases from V and 4 from J, leaving 14 bases between them. The CDR3 DNA is TGTGCCAGCGGTGGACGGCTTAGTAATGAAAAACTGTTTTTT. It specifies CASGGRLSNEKLFF.

V is TRBV6-1 and J is TRBJ2-6; TRBD1 matches at 7 bases. This CDR3 spans 13 amino acids. V dropped 10 bases and J dropped 2; count of bases not matched to a gene: 2. Germline loops: CDR1 MNHNS, CDR2 SASEGT. CDR3 nucleotides: TGTGCCACCACAGGGGCTGGGGCCAACGTCCTGACTTTC. Translation gives CATTGAGANVLTF.

CDR3 protein: CASSRSASGGNLLETQYF. In DNA, the CDR3 is TGTGCCAGCTCCCGATCTGCTAGCGGGGGGAACCTCTTGGAGACCCAGTACTTC. The gene calls are TRBV18 and TRBJ2-5; 11 bases map to TRBD2. Germline-derived CDR1 and CDR2 are KGHSH and LQKENI. V shed 6 bases and J 5 bases; nucleotides not matched to a gene: 17. The CDR3 contains 18 residues.

V is TRBV18 and J is TRBJ2-7; 10 positions match TRBD1. V shed 4 bases and J 2 bases; nucleotides not matched to a gene: 2. CDR1 KGHSH and CDR2 LQKENI come from the germline V gene. The length of the CDR3 is 14 residues. The CDR3 here is CASSLGTGAYEQYF. The DNA for the CDR3 is TGTGCCAGCTCACTAGGGACAGGGGCCTACGAGCAGTACTTC.

This clone was recorded once. The genes are TRBV25-1 and TRBJ2-1; D is unresolved. The germline gives CDR1 MGHDK, CDR2 SYGVNS. The CDR3 extends over 16 amino acids. V was trimmed by 3 bases and J by 8 bases, leaving 20 bases between them. The CDR3: CASSEYGFPAKDEQFF. CDR3 nucleotides: TGTGCCAGCAGTGAGTACGGATTTCCCGCGAAGGATGAGCAGTTCTTC.

The chain links TRBV7-9 to TRBJ2-5; 7 nucleotides align to TRBD2. The ends lost 2 bases at V and 2 bases at J; junction bases unmatched: 5. The length of the CDR3 is 15 residues. Germline CDR1 is SEHNR and CDR2 is FQNEAQ (reference sequence). The CDR3 here is CASSLLGGRQETQYF. As DNA, the CDR3 is TGTGCCAGCAGCTTATTGGGGGGGAGGCAAGAGACCCAGTACTTC.

The chain is built from TRBV9 and TRBJ2-1; 7 nucleotides align to TRBD1. J gave up 1 base and V 0 bases, and 4 bases lay outside the gene matches. The CDR3 spans 16 residues. In germline, CDR1 is SGDLS, CDR2 YYNGEE. The CDR3 region is CASSVENRGSYNEQFF. DNA of the CDR3: TGTGCCAGCAGCGTAGAGAACAGGGGTTCCTACAATGAGCAGTTCTTC.